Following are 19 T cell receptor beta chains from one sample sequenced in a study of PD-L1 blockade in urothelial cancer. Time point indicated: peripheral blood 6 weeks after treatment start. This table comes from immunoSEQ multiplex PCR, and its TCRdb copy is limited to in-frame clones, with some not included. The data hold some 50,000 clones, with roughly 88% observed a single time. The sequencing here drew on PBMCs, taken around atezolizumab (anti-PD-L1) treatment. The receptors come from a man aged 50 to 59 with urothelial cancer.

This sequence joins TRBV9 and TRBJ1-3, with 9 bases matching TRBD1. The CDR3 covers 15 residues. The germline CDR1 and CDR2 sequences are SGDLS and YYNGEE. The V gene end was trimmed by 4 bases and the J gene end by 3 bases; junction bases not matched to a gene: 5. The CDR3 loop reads CASSPRTGDGNTIYF. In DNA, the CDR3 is TGTGCCAGCAGCCCCCGGACAGGGGATGGAAACACCATATATTTT. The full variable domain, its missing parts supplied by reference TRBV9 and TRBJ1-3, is DSGVTQTPKHLITATGQRVTLRCSPRSGDLSVYWYQQSLDQGLQFLIQYYNGEERAKGNILERFSAQQFPDLHSELNLSSLELGDSALYFCASSPRTGDGNTIYFGEGSWLTVV.

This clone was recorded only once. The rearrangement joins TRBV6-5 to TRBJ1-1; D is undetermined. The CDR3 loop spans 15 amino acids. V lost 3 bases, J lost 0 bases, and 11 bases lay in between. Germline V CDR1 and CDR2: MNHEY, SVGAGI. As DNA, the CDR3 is TGTGCCAGCAGTTATAAAGAGTTCATGAACACTGAAGCTTTCTTT. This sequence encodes CASSYKEFMNTEAFF.

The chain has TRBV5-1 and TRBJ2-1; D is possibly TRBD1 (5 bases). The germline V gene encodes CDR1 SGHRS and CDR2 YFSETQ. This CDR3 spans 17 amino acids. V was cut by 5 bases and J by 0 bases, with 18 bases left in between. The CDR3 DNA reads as TGCGCCAGCAGAACTCGGACAAGGGGCAGCTCCTACAATGAGCAGTTCTTC. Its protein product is CASRTRTRGSSYNEQFF.

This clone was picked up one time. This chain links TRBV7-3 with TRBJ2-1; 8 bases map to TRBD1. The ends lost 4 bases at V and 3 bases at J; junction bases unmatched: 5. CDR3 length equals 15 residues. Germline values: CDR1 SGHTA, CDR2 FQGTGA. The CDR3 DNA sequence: TGTGCCAGCAGCTCAATCGGACAGGGCTACAATGAGCAGTTCTTC. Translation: CASSSIGQGYNEQFF.

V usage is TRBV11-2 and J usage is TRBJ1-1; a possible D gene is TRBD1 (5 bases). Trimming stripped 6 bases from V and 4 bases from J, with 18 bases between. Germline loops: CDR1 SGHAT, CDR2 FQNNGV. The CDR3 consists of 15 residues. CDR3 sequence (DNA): TGTGCCAGCAGATCCCCCTACCGGGGGTTCACTGAAGCTTTCTTT. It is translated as CASRSPYRGFTEAFF. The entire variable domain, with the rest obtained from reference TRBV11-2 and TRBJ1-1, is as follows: EAGVAQSPRYKIIEKRQSVAFWCNPISGHATLYWYQQILGQGPKLLIQFQNNGVVDDSQLPKDRFSAERLKGVDSTLKIQPAKLEDSAVYLCASRSPYRGFTEAFFGQGTRLTVV.

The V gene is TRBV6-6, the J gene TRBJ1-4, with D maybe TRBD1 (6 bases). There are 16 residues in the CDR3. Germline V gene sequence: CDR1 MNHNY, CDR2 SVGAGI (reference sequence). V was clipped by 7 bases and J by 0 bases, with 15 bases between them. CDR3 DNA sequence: TGTGCCAGCATCACCGGACAGTTTGCAACTAATGAAAAACTGTTTTTT. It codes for CASITGQFATNEKLFF.

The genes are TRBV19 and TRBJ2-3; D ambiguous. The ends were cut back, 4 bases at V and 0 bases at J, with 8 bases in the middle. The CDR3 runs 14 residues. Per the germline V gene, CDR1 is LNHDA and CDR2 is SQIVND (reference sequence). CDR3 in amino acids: CASSSGFSTDTQYF. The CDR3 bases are TGTGCCAGTAGTAGCGGTTTTAGCACAGATACGCAGTATTTT. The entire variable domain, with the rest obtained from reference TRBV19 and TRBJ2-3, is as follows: DGGITQSPKYLFRKEGQNVTLSCEQNLNHDAMYWYRQDPGQGLRLIYYSQIVNDFQKGDIAEGYSVSREKKESFPLTVTSAQKNPTAFYLCASSSGFSTDTQYFGPGTRLTVL.

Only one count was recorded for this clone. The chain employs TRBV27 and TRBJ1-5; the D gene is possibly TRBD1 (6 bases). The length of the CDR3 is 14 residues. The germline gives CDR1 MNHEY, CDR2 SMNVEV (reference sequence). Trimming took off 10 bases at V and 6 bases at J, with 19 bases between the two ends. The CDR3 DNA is TGTGCCACCTCTCTTAGGGGGACGGGTCAGCCCCAGCATTTT. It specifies CATSLRGTGQPQHF.

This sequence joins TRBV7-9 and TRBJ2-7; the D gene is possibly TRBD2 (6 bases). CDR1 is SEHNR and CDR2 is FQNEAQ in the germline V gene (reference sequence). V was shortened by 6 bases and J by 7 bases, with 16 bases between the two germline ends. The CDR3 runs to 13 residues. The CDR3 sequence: CASSTGDRGEQYF. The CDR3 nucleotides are TGTGCCAGCAGTACGGGGGATAGGGGTGAGCAGTACTTC.

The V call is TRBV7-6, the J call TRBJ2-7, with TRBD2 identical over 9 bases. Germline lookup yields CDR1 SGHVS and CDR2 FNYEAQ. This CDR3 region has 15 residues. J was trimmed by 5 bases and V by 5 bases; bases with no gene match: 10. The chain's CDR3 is CASSHTLAGENEQYF. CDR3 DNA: TGTGCCAGCAGCCATACCTTAGCGGGAGAGAACGAGCAGTACTTC.

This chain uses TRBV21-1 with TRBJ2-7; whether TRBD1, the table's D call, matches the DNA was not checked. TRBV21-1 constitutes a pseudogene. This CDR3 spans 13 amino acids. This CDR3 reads CASTPGHPYEQYF. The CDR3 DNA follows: TGTGCCAGCACCCCGGGACATCCCTACGAGCAGTACTTC.

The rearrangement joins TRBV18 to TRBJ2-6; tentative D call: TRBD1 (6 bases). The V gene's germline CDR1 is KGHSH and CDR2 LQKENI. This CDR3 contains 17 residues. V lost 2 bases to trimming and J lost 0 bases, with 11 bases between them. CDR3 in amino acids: CASSPWDTSSGANVLTF. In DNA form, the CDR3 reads TGTGCCAGCTCACCATGGGACACAAGCTCTGGGGCCAACGTCCTGACTTTC. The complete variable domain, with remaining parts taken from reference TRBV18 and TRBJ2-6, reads NAGVMQNPRHLVRRRGQEARLRCSPMKGHSHVYWYRQLPEEGLKFMVYLQKENIIDESGMPKERFSAEFPKEGPSILRIQQVVRGDSAAYFCASSPWDTSSGANVLTFGAGSRLTVL.

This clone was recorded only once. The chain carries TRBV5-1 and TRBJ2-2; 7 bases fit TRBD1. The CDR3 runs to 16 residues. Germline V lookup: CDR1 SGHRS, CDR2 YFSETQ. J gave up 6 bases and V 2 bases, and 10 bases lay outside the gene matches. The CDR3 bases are TGCGCCAGCAGCTTATTATCCCTTGACAGGGCCGGGGAGCTGTTTTTT. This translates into CASSLLSLDRAGELFF.

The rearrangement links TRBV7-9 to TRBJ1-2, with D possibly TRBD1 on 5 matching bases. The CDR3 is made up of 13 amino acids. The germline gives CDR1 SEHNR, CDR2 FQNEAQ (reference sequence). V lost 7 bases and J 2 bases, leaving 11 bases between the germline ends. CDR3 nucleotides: TGTGCCAGCAATGGGGGGGGAAACTATGGCTACACCTTC. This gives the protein CASNGGGNYGYTF. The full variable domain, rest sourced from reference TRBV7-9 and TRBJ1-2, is DTGVSQNPRHKITKRGQNVTFRCDPISEHNRLYWYRQTLGQGPEFLTYFQNEAQLEKSRLLSDRFSAERPKGSFSTLEIQRTEQGDSAMYLCASNGGGNYGYTFGSGTRLTVV.

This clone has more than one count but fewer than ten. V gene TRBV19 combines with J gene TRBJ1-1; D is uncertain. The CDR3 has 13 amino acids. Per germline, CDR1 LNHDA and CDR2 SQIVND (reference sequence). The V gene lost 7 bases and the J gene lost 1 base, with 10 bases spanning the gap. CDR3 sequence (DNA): TGTGCCAGTAACGAACAGAGGAACACTGAAGCTTTCTTT. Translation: CASNEQRNTEAFF.

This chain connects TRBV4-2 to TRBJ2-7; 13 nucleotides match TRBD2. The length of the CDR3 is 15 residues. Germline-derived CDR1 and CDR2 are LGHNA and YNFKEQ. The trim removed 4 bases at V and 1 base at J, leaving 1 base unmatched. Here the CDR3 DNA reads TGTGCCAGCAGCCGGGGACTAGCGGGATCCTACGAGCAGTACTTC. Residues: CASSRGLAGSYEQYF.

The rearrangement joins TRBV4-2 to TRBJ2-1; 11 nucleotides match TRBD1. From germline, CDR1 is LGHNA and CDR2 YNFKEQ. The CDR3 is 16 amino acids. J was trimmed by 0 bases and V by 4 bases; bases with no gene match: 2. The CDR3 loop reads CASSPGTGGSYNEQFF. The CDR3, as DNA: TGTGCCAGCAGCCCAGGGACAGGGGGCTCCTACAATGAGCAGTTCTTC.

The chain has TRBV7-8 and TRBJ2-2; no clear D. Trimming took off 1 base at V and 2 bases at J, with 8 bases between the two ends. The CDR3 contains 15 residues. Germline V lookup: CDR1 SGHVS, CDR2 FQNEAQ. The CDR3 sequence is CASSLEPKNTGELFF. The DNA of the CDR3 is TGTGCCAGCAGCTTAGAACCTAAAAACACCGGGGAGCTGTTTTTT.

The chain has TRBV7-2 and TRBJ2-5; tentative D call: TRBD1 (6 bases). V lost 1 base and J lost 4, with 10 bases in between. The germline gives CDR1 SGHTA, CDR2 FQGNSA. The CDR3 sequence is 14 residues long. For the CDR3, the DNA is TGTGCCAGCAGCTTAGTCCCAGGGGTAGAGACCCAGTACTTC. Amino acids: CASSLVPGVETQYF.